These 10 T cell receptor beta chains were sequenced from one sample in a study of vaccination and CD4 T cells after COVID-19. Their specific antigens are unknown. Treatment: approximately nine-day PBMC culture with coronavirus spike peptide pools or control peptides (ViraFEST assay). Oncomine TCR Beta short-read sequencing was applied to DNA from cultured CD4+ T cells. TCRdb called the PCR reads again in MiXCR, with one record for every CDR3 protein. The sample lists thousands of distinct CDR3 sequences; about 54% were seen once. Sequencing was carried out using CD4+ T cells from blood, cultured in vitro. The receptors were gathered from a human donor who had recovered from COVID-19.

The V call is TRBV7-9, the J call TRBJ2-2; 7 bases line up with TRBD2. The CDR3 sequence is 16 residues long. Germline V gene lookup returns CDR1 SEHNR and CDR2 FQNEAQ (reference sequence). Trimming cost V 3 bases and J 3 bases; bases outside gene matches: 7. CDR3 residues: CASSFHAGVDTGELFF. CDR3 coding DNA: TGTGCCAGCAGCTTTCATGCGGGAGTGGACACCGGGGAGCTGTTTTTT.

The chain is built from TRBV6-5 and TRBJ1-2; D remains ambiguous. Germline V gene data show CDR1 as MNHEY and CDR2 as SVGAGI. This CDR3 contains 13 residues. Trimming stripped 4 bases from V and 2 bases from J, with 8 bases between. The CDR3 nucleotides read TGTGCCAGCAGTTCGGACTCCAACTATGGCTACACCTTC. Its translation is CASSSDSNYGYTF.

The CDR3 DNA sequence: TGTGCCAGCAGCCTACTGGGACAGAACAACTATGGCTACACCTTC. Translated: CASSLLGQNNYGYTF. The chain is built from TRBV5-6 and TRBJ1-2; 7 bases map to TRBD1. This CDR3 has 15 residues. Germline V gives CDR1 SGHDT, CDR2 YYEEEE. V dropped 4 bases and J dropped 2; count of bases not matched to a gene: 8.

The chain is built from TRBV20-1 and TRBJ2-1; the match to TRBD2 covers 10 bases. CDR1 DFQATT and CDR2 SNEGSKA come from the germline V gene (reference sequence). V lost 6 bases to trimming and J lost 10 bases; unmatched junction nucleotides: 15. The CDR3 covers 15 residues. In DNA, the CDR3 is TGCAGTGCGACGGCGGCTAGCGGGAGCGCCGTAGAGCAGTTCTTC. It translates to CSATAASGSAVEQFF.

The V and J genes are TRBV28 and TRBJ2-1, with 13 bases lining up with TRBD2. The CDR3 totals 16 residues. Germline CDR1 and CDR2: MDHEN and SYDVKM. Trimming removed 8 bases from V and 2 bases from J; junction bases left unmatched: 6. The CDR3 spells CASQALAGGPYNEQFF. In DNA, the CDR3 is TGTGCCAGCCAAGCACTAGCGGGAGGGCCCTACAATGAGCAGTTCTTC.

This clonotype has a handful of counts. The DNA of the CDR3 is TGTGCCAGCAGCTTTGGACTAGCGGGGGAGGAGACCCAGTACTTC. This codes for CASSFGLAGEETQYF. The chain employs TRBV7-7 and TRBJ2-5, with 13 bases aligning to TRBD2. V was clipped by 3 bases and J by 5 bases; unmatched bases: 3. Germline V gene data show CDR1 as SSHAT and CDR2 as FNYEAQ (reference sequence). The CDR3 runs to 15 residues.

The sample holds a few counts of this clonotype. The rearrangement joins TRBV6-2 or TRBV6-3 to TRBJ2-7; 9 bases are a match to TRBD2. Trimming at V came to 0 bases and at J to 4 bases, leaving 7 bases not matched to a gene. This CDR3 has 16 residues. Germline V gene data show CDR1 as MNHEY and CDR2 as SVGEGT. The CDR3 is CASSYSSREGGYEQYF. CDR3 nucleotides: TGTGCCAGCAGTTACTCGTCGCGGGAGGGCGGGTACGAGCAGTACTTC.

This rearrangement joins TRBV11-3 to TRBJ2-6; D gene uncertain. V lost 0 bases, J lost 0 bases, and 9 bases lay in between. The CDR3 spans 17 residues. In germline, CDR1 is SGHNT, CDR2 YENEEA. The CDR3 DNA follows: TGTGCCAGCAGCTTAGAGGCCGTCGTCTCTGGGGCCAACGTCCTGACTTTC. Its protein is CASSLEAVVSGANVLTF.

The rearrangement links TRBV20-1 to TRBJ1-6; 7 bases are shared with TRBD1. The CDR3 is 15 amino acids. The germline CDR1 and CDR2 sequences are DFQATT and SNEGSKA (reference sequence). Trimming cost V 5 bases and J 7 bases; bases outside gene matches: 11. CDR3 coding DNA: TGCAGTGCTGCCCTAGGGACAGCGACCAATTCACCCCTCCACTTT. Encoded protein: CSAALGTATNSPLHF.

In its sample, this clonotype was seen a few times. The rearrangement uses TRBV20-1 and TRBJ2-7, with 8 bases identical to TRBD2. Germline CDR1 and CDR2: DFQATT and SNEGSKA (reference sequence). The CDR3 extends over 15 amino acids. V dropped 0 bases and J dropped 3; count of bases not matched to a gene: 7. The CDR3 sequence is CSARDSAGGFYEQYF. In nucleotides, the CDR3 is TGCAGTGCTAGAGATTCGGCGGGGGGATTCTACGAGCAGTACTTC.